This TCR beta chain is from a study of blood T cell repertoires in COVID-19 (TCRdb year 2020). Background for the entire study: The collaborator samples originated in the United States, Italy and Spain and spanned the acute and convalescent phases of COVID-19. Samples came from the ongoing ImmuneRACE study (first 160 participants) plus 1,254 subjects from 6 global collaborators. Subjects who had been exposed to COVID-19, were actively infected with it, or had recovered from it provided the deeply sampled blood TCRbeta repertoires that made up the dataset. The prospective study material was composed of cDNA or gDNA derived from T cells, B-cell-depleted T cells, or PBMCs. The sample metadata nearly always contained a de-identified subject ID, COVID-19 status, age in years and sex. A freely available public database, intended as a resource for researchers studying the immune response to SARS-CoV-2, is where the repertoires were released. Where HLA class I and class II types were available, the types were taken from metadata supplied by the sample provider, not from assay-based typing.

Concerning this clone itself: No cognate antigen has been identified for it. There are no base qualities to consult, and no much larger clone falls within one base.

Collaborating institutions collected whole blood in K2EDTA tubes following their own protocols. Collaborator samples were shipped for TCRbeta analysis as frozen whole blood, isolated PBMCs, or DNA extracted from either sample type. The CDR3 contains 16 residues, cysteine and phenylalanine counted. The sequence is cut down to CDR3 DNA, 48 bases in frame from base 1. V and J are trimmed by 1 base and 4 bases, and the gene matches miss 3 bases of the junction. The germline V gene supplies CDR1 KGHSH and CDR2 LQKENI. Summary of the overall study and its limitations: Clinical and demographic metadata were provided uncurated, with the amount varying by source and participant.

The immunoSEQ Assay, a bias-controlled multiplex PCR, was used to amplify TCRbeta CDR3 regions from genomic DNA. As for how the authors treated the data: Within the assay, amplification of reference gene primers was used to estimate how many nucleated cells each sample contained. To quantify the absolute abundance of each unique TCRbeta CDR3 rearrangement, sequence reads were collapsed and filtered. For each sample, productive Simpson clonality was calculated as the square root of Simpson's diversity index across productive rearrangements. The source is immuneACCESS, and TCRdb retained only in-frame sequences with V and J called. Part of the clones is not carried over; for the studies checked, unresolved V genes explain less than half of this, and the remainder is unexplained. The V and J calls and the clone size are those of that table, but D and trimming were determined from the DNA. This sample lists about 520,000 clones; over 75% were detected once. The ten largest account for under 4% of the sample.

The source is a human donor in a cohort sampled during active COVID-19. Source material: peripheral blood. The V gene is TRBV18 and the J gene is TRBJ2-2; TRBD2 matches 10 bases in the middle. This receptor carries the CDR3 CASSPLLAGSTGELFF. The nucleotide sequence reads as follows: TGTGCCAGCTCACCACTACTAGCGGGAAGCACCGGGGAGCTGTTTTTT. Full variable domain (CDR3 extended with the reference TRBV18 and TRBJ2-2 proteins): NAGVMQNPRHLVRRRGQEARLRCSPMKGHSHVYWYRQLPEEGLKFMVYLQKENIIDESGMPKERFSAEFPKEGPSILRIQQVVRGDSAAYFCASSPLLAGSTGELFFGEGSRLTVL.